The source of this T cell receptor beta chain is a study of T cells in Graves' hyperthyroidism and ophthalmopathy. Amplified TCR beta CDR3 regions came from RNA transcripts. TCR CDR3 underwent first-round RT-PCR with the HTBI primer set. In TCRdb, the multiplex PCR reads were re-called with MiXCR into one record per CDR3 protein. The sample holds about 710,000 distinct CDR3 sequences, around 15% seen once. Germline V CDR1 and CDR2: LNHDA, SQIVND (reference sequence). This CDR3 is built from 17 residues. V dropped 1 base and J dropped 6; count of bases not matched to a gene: 10. Whole-study findings and limits: Prediction of ophthalmopathy progression came a median approximately 6 months pre-onset.

As concerns this clonotype: Its antigen remains unidentified.

This clonotype originated in a man younger than 35 with Graves' hyperthyroidism. The sequencing sample was made of blood. V is TRBV19 and J is TRBJ2-2, with 8 bases identical to TRBD2. The DNA for the CDR3 is TGTGCCAGTAGTATAGGCCCCCAAGCGGGAGCGGCCGGGGAGCTGTTTTTT. Protein sequence: CASSIGPQAGAAGELFF.